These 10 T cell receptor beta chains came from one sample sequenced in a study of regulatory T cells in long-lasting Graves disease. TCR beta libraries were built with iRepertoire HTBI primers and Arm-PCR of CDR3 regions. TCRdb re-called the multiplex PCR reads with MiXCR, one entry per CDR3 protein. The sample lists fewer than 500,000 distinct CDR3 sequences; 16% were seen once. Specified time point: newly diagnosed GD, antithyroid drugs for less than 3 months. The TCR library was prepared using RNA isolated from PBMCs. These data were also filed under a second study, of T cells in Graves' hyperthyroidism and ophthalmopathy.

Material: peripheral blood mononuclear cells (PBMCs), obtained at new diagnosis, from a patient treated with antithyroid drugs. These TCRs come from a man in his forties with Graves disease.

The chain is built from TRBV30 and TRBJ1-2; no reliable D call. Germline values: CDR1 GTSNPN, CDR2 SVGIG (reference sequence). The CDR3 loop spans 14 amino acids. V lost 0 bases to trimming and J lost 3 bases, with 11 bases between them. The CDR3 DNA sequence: TGTGCCTGGAGTGTACCACCGCCGCACTATGGCTACACCTTC. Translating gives CAWSVPPPHYGYTF.

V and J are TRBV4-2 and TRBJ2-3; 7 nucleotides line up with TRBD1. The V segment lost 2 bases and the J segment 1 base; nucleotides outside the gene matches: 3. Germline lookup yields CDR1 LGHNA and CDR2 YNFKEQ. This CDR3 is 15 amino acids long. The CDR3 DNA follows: TGTGCCAGCAGCCAACCCGGGACAGGCACAGATACGCAGTATTTT. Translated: CASSQPGTGTDTQYF.

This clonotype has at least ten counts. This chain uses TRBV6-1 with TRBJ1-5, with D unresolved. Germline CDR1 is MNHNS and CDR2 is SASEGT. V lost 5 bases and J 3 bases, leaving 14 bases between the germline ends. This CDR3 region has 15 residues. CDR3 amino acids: CASSQILATNQPQHF. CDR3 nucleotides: TGTGCCAGCAGTCAAATTCTGGCCACCAATCAGCCCCAGCATTTT.

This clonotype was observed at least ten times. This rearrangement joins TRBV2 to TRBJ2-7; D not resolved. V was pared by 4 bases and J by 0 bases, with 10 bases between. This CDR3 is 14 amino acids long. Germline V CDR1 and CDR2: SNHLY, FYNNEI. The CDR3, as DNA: TGTGCCAGCAGTGTGGAACGGCTCTCCTACGAGCAGTACTTC. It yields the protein CASSVERLSYEQYF.

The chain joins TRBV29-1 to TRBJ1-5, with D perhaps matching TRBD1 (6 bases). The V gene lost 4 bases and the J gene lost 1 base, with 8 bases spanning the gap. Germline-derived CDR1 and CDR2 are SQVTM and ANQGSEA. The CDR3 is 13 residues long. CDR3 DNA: TGCAGCGTTGCGCAGGGGAGCAATCAGCCCCAGCATTTT. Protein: CSVAQGSNQPQHF.

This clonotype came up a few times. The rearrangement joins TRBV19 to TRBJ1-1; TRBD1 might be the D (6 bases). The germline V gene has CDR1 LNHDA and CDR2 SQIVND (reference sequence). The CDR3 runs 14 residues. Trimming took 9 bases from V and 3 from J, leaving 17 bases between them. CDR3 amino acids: CARTGASRDTEAFF. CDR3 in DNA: TGTGCCAGGACAGGCGCTTCTCGGGACACTGAAGCTTTCTTT.

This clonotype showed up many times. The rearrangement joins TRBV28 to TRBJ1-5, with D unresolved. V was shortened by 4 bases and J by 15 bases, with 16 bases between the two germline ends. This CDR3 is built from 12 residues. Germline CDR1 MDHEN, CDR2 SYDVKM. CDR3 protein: CASSSLTGSLHF. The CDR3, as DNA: TGTGCCAGCAGTTCCCTTACCGGGAGTCTGCATTTT.

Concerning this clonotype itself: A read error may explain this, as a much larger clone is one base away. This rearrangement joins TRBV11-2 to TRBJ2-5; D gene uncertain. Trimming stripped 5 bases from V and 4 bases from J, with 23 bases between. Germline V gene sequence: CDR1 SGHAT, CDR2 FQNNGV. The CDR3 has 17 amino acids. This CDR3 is CASSRMVGRSLGETQYF. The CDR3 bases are TGTGCCAGCAGCCGTATGGTTGGCAGGAGTTTGGGAGAGACCCAGTACTTC. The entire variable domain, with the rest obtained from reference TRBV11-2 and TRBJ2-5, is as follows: EAGVAQSPRYKIIEKRQSVAFWCNPISGHATLYWYQQILGQGPKLLIQFQNNGVVDDSQLPKDRFSAERLKGVDSTLKIQPAKLEDSAVYLCASSRMVGRSLGETQYFGPGTRLLVL.

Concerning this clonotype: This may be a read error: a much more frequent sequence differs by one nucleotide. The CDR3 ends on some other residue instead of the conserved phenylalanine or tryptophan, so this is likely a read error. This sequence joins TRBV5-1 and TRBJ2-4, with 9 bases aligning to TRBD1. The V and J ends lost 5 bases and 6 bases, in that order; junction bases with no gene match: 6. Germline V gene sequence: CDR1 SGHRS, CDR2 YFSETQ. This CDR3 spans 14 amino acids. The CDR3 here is CASSQPGQGNIQYS. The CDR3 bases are TGCGCCAGCAGTCAACCGGGACAGGGAAACATTCAGTACTCC.

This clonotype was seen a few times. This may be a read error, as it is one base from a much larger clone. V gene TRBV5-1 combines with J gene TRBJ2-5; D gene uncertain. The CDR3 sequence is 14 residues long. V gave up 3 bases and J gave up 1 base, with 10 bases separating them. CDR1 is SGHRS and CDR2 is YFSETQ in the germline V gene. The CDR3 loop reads CASSSGSAQETQYF. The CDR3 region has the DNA TGCGCCAGCAGCTCCGGGTCGGCCCAAGAGACCCAGTACTTC.